This TCR beta chain was sequenced in a study of patients and donors after allogeneic stem cell transplantation. The CDR3 totals 14 residues. Unmatched junction bases numbered 6, after V lost 4 bases and J lost 7 bases. Germline lookup yields CDR1 LGHDT and CDR2 YNNKEL (reference sequence). A single record per CDR3 protein comes from TCRdb applying MiXCR to the RT-PCR reads. The sample carries 400,000 to 450,000 distinct CDR3 sequences, 16% recorded once. The origin of this receptor is a human donor who was either an allogeneic HSCT recipient or a stem cell or donor lymphocyte infusion donor (not recorded which). It is not recorded whose cells these are; they may come from a transplant donor. Source material: blood, either unsorted or a sorted T cell fraction (not recorded which). The chain carries TRBV3-1 and TRBJ2-5; TRBD2 matches 10 bases. The CDR3: CASSLLAGVGTQYF. CDR3 sequence (DNA): TGTGCCAGCAGCCTTCTAGCGGGAGTGGGGACCCAGTACTTC.